What follows describes a single TCR beta chain. This sample was included in a study of blood T cell repertoires in COVID-19. Overall study: The study drew acute and convalescent COVID-19 samples from the United States, Italy and Spain. T cells, B-cell-depleted T cells, or PBMCs supplied cDNA or gDNA.

Sequencing used immunoSEQ multiplex PCR; TCRdb keeps in-frame clones, though not all of them. The table shows more than 300,000 clones, with 85% to 90% occurring only once. The germline V gene encodes CDR1 SGHDN and CDR2 FVKESK. The V segment lost 3 bases and the J segment 6 bases; nucleotides outside the gene matches: 13. CDR3 length: 16 residues. Living in about 25 US areas, the participants were between roughly 18 and 89 years of age. This sequence originates from a young man who had recovered from COVID-19. Sequencing input: PBMCs or T cells enriched from blood (not recorded which). V and J are TRBV14 and TRBJ2-7; 8 nucleotides line up with TRBD2. CDR3 sequence: CASSHRERGTSAEQYF. The CDR3 bases are TGTGCCAGCAGCCACAGGGAGCGGGGGACCTCCGCCGAGCAGTACTTC.